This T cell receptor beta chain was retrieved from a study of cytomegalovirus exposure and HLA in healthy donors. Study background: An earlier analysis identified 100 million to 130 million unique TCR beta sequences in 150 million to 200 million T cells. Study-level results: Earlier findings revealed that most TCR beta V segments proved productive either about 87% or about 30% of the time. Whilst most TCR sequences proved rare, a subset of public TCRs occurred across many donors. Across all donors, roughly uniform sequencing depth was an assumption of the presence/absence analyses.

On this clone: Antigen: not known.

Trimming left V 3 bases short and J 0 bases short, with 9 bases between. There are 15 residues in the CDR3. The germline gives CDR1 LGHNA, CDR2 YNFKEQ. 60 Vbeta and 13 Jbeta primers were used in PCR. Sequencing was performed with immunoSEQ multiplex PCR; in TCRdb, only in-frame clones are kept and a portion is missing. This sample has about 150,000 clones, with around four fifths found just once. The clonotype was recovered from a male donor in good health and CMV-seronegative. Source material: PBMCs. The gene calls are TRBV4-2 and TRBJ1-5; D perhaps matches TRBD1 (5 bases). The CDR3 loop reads CASSHEQDSNQPQHF. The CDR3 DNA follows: TGTGCCAGCAGCCACGAACAGGATAGCAATCAGCCCCAGCATTTT.